The clone carrying this T cell receptor (beta chain) was seen once. This entry belongs to a study of T cells in Graves' hyperthyroidism and ophthalmopathy. Amplification targeted TCR beta CDR3 regions from RNA transcripts. When the TCR CDR3 underwent first-round RT-PCR, the HTBI primer set was used. TCRdb analysed the multiplex PCR reads with MiXCR anew, one entry per CDR3 protein. Of a few hundred thousand distinct CDR3 sequences in the sample, approximately 15% were seen once. CDR1 and CDR2 from the germline V gene are DFQATT and SNEGSKA (reference sequence). This CDR3 is 15 amino acids long. Deletions cut 3 bases from V and 3 bases from J, with 16 bases between. Diagnoses were made from clinical symptoms, serum measures (thyroxine and TRAb), thyroid ultrasound and orbital computed tomography.

The source material was blood. This TCR derives from a young woman with Graves' hyperthyroidism. The rearrangement uses TRBV20-1 and TRBJ2-3; D could derive from TRBD1 or TRBD2 (6 bases each). This chain's CDR3 is CSARGAEGVTDTQYF. CDR3 nucleotide sequence: TGCAGTGCTAGGGGAGCGGAGGGGGTTACAGATACGCAGTATTTT.